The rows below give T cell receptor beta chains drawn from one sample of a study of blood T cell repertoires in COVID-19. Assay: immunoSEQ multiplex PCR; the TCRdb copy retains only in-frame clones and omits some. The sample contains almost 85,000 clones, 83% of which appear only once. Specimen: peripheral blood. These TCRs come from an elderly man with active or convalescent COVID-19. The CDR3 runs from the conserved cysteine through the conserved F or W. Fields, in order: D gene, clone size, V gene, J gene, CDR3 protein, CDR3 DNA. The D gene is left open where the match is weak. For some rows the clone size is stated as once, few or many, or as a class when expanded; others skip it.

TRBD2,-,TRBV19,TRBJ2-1,CASRTSSGAIGNEQFF,TGTGCCAGTAGGACTTCTAGCGGGGCCATAGGGAATGAGCAGTTCTTC
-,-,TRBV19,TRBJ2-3,CASRSPGTSTDTQYF,TGTGCCAGTAGGTCTCCAGGGACTAGCACAGATACGCAGTATTTT
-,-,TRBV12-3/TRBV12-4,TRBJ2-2,CASSLGESGELFF,TGTGCCAGCAGTTTAGGAGAGTCCGGGGAGCTGTTTTTT
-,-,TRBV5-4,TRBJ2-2,CASSQGLLNTGELFF,TGTGCCAGCAGCCAGGGACTCCTGAACACCGGGGAGCTGTTTTTT
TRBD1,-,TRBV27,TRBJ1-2,CASSQDRSMHYTF,TGTGCCAGCAGTCAGGACAGGTCTATGCACTACACCTTC
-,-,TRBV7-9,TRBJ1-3,CASSLDRSSGNTIYF,TGTGCCAGCAGCTTAGACAGGAGCTCTGGAAACACCATATATTTT
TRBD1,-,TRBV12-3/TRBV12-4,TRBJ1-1,CASRSQGVVGAFF,TGTGCCAGCAGGTCCCAGGGGGTAGTCGGAGCTTTCTTT
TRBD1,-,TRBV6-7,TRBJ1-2,CASRPTSGGQGDSYGYTF,TGTGCCAGCAGACCCACATCGGGTGGACAGGGTGACTCCTATGGCTACACCTTC
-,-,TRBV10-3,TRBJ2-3,CAISEGDTVDTQYF,TGTGCCATCAGTGAAGGCGACACAGTTGATACGCAGTATTTT
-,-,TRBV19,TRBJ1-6,CASSPSAFLDSPLHF,TGTGCCAGTAGTCCCTCCGCGTTTCTCGATTCACCCCTCCACTTT
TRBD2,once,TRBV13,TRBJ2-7,CASSLRTSGEGQYF,TGTGCCAGCAGCCTTAGGACTAGCGGGGAGGGGCAGTACTTC
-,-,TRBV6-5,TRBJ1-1,CASSYSEVTEAFF,TGTGCCAGCAGTTACTCAGAGGTCACTGAAGCTTTCTTT
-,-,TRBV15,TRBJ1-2,CATSRYTTGFDGYTF,TGTGCCACCAGCAGATATACCACAGGGTTCGATGGCTACACCTTC
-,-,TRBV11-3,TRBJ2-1,CASSSLRAGAYNEQFF,TGTGCCAGCAGCTCCCTGAGGGCGGGGGCATACAATGAGCAGTTCTTC
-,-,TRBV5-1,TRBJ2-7,CASSLLDRDSYEQYF,TGCGCCAGCAGCTTACTGGACAGAGATTCCTACGAGCAGTACTTC
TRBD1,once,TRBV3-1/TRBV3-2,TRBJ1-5,CASSQAGTGANQPQHF,TGTGCCAGCAGCCAGGCCGGGACAGGGGCCAATCAGCCCCAGCATTTT
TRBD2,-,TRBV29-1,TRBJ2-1,CSVEGGGKNEQFF,TGCAGCGTTGAGGGCGGGGGGAAGAATGAGCAGTTCTTC